The TCR beta chain under discussion was sequenced for a study of T cell responses to AZD1222 COVID-19 vaccine. As for the study in general: Second-dose recipients at about 4 or about 12 weeks were treated as one pooled group. General study findings and limits: Donors were largely white British and mainly female; clonal diversity was possibly underestimated. Mapped onto spike, vaccine-associated CD4 TCRs spanned it and were dominant at 160-218 and 743-854.

A remark on this clone: The antigen is unknown.

Repertoires were generated with immunoSEQ multiplex PCR, while TCRdb's copy carries only in-frame clones and drops some. The sample consists of roughly 130,000 clones, 80% to 90% of them appearing once. V lost 5 bases, J lost 7 bases, and 10 bases stayed unmatched. The CDR3 has 14 amino acids. The V gene's germline CDR1 is SGHVS and CDR2 FQNEAQ. This chain joins TRBV7-8 and TRBJ2-7; 8 nucleotides match TRBD1. The origin of this receptor is an adult in good health. The material sequenced was peripheral blood, taken on day 0 of AZD1222 vaccination. For the CDR3, the DNA is TGTGCCAGCAGCCCGGACAGGGCCTATGGTGAGCAGTACTTC. Amino acid sequence: CASSPDRAYGEQYF.